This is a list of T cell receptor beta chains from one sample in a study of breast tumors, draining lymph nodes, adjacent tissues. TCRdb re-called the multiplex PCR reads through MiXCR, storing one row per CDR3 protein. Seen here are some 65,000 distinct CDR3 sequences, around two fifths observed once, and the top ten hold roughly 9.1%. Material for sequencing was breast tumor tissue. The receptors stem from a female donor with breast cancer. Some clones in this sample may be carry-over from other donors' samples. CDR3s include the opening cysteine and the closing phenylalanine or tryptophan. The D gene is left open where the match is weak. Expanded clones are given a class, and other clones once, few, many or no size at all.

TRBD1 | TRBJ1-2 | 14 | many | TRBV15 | CATSRAGQLYGYTF | TGTGCCACCAGCAGAGCGGGACAGCTCTATGGCTACACCTTC
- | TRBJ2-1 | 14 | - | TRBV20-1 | CSVPGRLSYSEQFF | TGCAGTGTCCCGGGGCGGCTAAGTTATTCTGAGCAGTTCTTC
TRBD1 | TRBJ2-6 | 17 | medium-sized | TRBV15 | CATSPETGFSGANVLTF | TGTGCCACCAGCCCCGAGACAGGGTTCTCTGGGGCCAACGTCCTGACTTTC
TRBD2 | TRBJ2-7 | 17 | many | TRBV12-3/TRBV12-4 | CASSRTRLAGVSYEQYF | TGTGCCAGCAGTCGGACTCGACTAGCGGGGGTCTCCTACGAGCAGTACTTC
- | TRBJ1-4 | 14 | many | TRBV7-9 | CASSWGTTNEKLFF | TGTGCCAGCAGCTGGGGTACAACTAATGAAAAACTGTTTTTT
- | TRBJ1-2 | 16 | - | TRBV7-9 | CASSSMDQTNNYGHTF | TGTGCCAGCAGCTCAATGGATCAGACGAATAACTATGGCCACACCTTC
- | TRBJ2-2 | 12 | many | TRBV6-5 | CASTLGTGELFF | TGTGCCAGCACTTTAGGCACCGGGGAGCTGTTTTTT
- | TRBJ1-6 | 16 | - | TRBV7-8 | CASSLGGGSYNSPLHF | TGTGCCAGCAGTTTAGGGGGGGGCTCCTATAATTCACCCCTCCACTTT
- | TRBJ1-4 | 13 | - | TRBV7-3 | CASSLTPSEKLFF | TGTGCCAGCAGTCTAACCCCGAGTGAAAAACTGTTTTTT
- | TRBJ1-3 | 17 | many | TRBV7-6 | CASSFRWRSWPGNTIYF | TGTGCCAGCAGCTTCCGTTGGAGGTCCTGGCCTGGAAACACCATATATTTT
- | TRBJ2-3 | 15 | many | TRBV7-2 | CASSLAEAYSYTQYF | TGTGCCAGCAGCTTAGCGGAGGCCTATAGCTATACGCAGTATTTT
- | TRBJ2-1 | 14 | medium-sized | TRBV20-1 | CSAGRGRVYNEQFF | TGCAGTGCTGGGCGGGGCAGGGTGTACAATGAGCAGTTCTTC
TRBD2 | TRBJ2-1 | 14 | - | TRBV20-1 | CSTVAGEGVDEQFF | TGCAGTACTGTAGCGGGGGAAGGGGTCGATGAGCAGTTCTTC
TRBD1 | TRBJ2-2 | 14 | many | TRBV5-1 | CASSLDRGRGELFF | TGCGCCAGCAGCCTGGACAGGGGGCGCGGGGAGCTGTTTTTT
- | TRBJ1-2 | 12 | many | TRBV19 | CASTQTVYGYTF | TGTGCCAGTACCCAGACAGTCTATGGCTACACCTTC
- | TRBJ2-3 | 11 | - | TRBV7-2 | CASTLFGARYF | TGTGCCAGCACCCTATTTGGTGCGCGGTATTTT